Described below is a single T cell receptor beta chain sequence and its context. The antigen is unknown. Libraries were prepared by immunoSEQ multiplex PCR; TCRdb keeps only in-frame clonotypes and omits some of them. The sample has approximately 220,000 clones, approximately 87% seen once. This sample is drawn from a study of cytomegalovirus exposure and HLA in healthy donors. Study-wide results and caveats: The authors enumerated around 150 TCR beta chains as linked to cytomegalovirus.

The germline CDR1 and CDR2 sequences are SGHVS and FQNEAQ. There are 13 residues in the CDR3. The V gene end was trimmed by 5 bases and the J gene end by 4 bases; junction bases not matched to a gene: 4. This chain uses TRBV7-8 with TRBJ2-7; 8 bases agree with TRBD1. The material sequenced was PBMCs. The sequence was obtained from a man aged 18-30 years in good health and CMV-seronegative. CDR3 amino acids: CASSPRTGYEQYF. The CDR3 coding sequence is TGTGCCAGCAGCCCCAGGACAGGGTACGAGCAGTACTTC. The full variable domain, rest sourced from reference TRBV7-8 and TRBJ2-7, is GAGVSQSPRYKVAKRGQDVALRCDPISGHVSLFWYQQALGQGPEFLTYFQNEAQLDKSGLPSDRFFAERPEGSVSTLKIQRTQQEDSAVYLCASSPRTGYEQYFGPGTRLTVT.